The present T cell receptor beta chain was sequenced within a study of blood T cells in healthy people across ages (dated by TCRdb to 2014 to 2015). Study-wide context: In model experiments, template switching captured about one uniquely barcoded TCR beta cDNA molecule for every two T cells. Using deep sequencing normalized with unique cDNA molecular identifiers, the study measured how TCR beta repertoire diversity changes with age. Donors were grouped into four age groups: young (average roughly 15 years), middle-aged (roughly 38), aged (around 60) and long-lived (approximately 78). To avoid experimental bias, donors of different ages were spread randomly across the sequencing lanes. For two donors (one aged 18 to 29 and one aged 80 or older), the study analyzed two additional independent replicas of 1 million unique cDNA reads from the same blood draw. Summary of the overall study and its limitations: Observed TCR beta diversity correlated strongly with the percentage of naive T cells measured by flow cytometry. Because the CMV infection status of the donors was unknown, age-related changes in expanded clonotypes may potentially have been confounded. Compared with the aged group, more naive CD4+ T cells, fewer expanded clones and increased TCR diversity were shown by the long-lived group, suggesting age selection. As age increased, observed TCR beta diversity per million T cells dropped in a roughly linear way, and a significant reduction was already evident by age 40. Bulk unsorted PBMC profiling prevented conclusive comparison of naive and antigen-experienced compartments. Estimates of total diversity from one million sequenced T cells were regarded as lower bounds and underestimates.

In regard to this clonotype: This clone's antigen is unknown. Base qualities are not recorded, but no much larger clone differs from it by a single base.

Libraries were made using 5' RACE. TCRdb records Illumina HiSeq 2500 as the sequencer. A second PCR of about 6 to 11 cycles was performed with a sample-barcoded 5' primer and a J-beta primer mix. Each TCR beta cDNA molecule received a unique molecular identifier from a template-switch 5' adaptor carrying 12 random nucleotides. Each sample yielded at least 2.5 million CDR3-containing paired-end reads. All of the RNA was converted into first-strand cDNA using the Mint cDNA synthesis kit, with a TRBC-specific oligonucleotide serving as the primer. Following uracil-DNA glycosylase treatment, all cDNA underwent a first 18-cycle PCR with the universal primers M1SS and BC2_uni_R. Per the original workflow: Normalization of each sample was performed by random selection of 1 million high-quality reads, each carrying a distinct molecular identifier. Instead of being binned into consensus sequences, reads that shared molecular identifiers were thrown out. MiTCR, run with a Q25 quality threshold and the strictest error-elimination algorithm, handled CDR3 identification, clonotype clustering and error correction. A nonparametric unseen species model with Euler transformation was used to estimate a lower bound on total TCR beta diversity. In-frame beta chains were kept once TCRdb had trimmed the public reads at Q25 with fastp and called clones with MiXCR. Each CDR3 protein appears once, grouped with its most common genes and DNA. TCRdb, not the authors, supplied the V and J calls. Within this sample are about a million distinct CDR3 sequences, with around two fifths of them counted one time only. The leading ten clones occupy 10% to 15% of the sample.

The roughly 37 donors, aged roughly 6 to 90 years, were systemically healthy Caucasian individuals from Russia. Approximately 10 milliliters of peripheral blood were collected from each donor into EDTA-treated Vacutainer tubes. Ficoll-Paque density-gradient centrifugation was used to isolate PBMCs, with at least 6.5 million obtained per sample. Trizol reagent was used to extract total RNA from the PBMCs, yielding at least 5.5 micrograms per sample. For every donor, an aliquot of PBMCs went through flow cytometry to measure the percentages of naive CD45RAhigh/CD27high T cells. Sequencing was carried out using blood. The source of this sequence is a man aged 18 to 30 in good health.

The DNA sequence is given as TGTGCCAGCAGACCTCTACAGCGGGGGGGTAGGGATGAGCAGTTCTTC. This encodes CASRPLQRGGRDEQFF. The sequence links TRBV6-2 or TRBV6-3 to TRBJ2-1; the central 10 bases match TRBD2. There are 16 amino acids in the CDR3, from cysteine to phenylalanine inclusive. Of all the DNA, just the CDR3 is kept, 48 bases in frame from base 1. Sequences MNHEY (CDR1) and SVGEGT (CDR2) are obtained from the germline V gene. For this chain, trimming is 6 bases at the V end and 8 bases at the J end, and the number of junction bases without a gene match is 13.